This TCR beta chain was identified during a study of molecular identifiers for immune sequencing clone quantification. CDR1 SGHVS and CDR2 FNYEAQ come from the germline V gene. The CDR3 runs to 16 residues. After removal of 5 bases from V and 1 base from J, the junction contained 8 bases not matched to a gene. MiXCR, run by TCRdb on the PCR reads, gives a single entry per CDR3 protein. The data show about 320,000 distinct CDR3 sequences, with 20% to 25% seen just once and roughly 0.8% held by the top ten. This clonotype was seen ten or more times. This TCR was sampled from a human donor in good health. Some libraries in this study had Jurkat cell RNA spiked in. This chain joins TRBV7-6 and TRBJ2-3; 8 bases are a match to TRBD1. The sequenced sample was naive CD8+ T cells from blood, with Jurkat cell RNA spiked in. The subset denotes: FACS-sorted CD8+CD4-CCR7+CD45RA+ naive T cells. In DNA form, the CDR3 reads TGTGCCAGCAGCACCCAGGGGGCCCTCCGCACAGATACGCAGTATTTT. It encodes CASSTQGALRTDTQYF. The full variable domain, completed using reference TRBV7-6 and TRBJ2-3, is GAGVSQSPRYKVTKRGQDVALRCDPISGHVSLYWYRQALGQGPEFLTYFNYEAQQDKSGLPNDRFSAERPEGSISTLTIQRTEQRDSAMYRCASSTQGALRTDTQYFGPGTRLTVL.